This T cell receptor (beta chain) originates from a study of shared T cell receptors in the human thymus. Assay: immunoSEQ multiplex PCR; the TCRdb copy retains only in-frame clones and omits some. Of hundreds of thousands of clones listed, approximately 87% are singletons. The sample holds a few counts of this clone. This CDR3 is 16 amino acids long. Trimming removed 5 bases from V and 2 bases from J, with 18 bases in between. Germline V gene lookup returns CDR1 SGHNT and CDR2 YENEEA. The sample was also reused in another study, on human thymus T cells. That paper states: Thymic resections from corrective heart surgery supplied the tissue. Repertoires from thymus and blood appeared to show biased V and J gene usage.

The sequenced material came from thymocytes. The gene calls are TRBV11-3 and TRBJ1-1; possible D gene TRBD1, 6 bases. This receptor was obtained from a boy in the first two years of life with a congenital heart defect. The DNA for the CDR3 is TGTGCCAGCAGCCCGGGACAATGGGGGAGTAACACTGAAGCTTTCTTT. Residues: CASSPGQWGSNTEAFF.